This entry lists 22 T cell receptor beta chains sequenced from one sample in a study of blood T cell repertoires in COVID-19. Libraries were prepared by immunoSEQ multiplex PCR; TCRdb keeps only in-frame clonotypes and omits some of them. The sample lists some 290,000 clones, approximately 90% occurring once. Sequencing input: PBMCs or T cells enriched from blood (not recorded which). All receptors derive from a woman aged 40 to 50 with acute COVID-19.

The chain couples TRBV24-1 to TRBJ1-2; D is possibly TRBD1 (6 bases). Trimming pared 2 bases from V and 3 bases from J, leaving 15 bases between. CDR1 is KGHDR and CDR2 is SFDVKD in the germline V gene. The CDR3 totals 16 residues. Here the CDR3 reads CATSDSGQPRDYGYTF. The CDR3, as DNA: TGTGCCACCAGTGATTCCGGACAGCCTAGGGACTATGGCTACACCTTC.

The rearrangement links TRBV30 to TRBJ2-5, with TRBD1 matching 9 bases. Losses at the gene ends were 3 bases for V and 5 bases for J; bases not matched to a gene: 4. Germline V CDR1 and CDR2: GTSNPN, SVGIG (reference sequence). The CDR3 contains 13 residues. CDR3 coding DNA: TGTGCCTGGAGACAGGGGGCAGGGGAGACCCAGTACTTC. Translated, it gives CAWRQGAGETQYF.

This rearrangement joins TRBV5-3 to TRBJ1-2; no clear D gene. TRBV5-3 is identified as an open reading frame with a role that is uncertain. V was trimmed by 0 bases and J by 4 bases, leaving 7 bases between them. The CDR3 extends over 13 amino acids. CDR3 DNA: TGTGCCAGAAGCTTGGCAGGCTCCTATGGCTACACCTTC. Protein: CARSLAGSYGYTF.

The chain combines TRBV19 with TRBJ1-6, with D perhaps TRBD1 (5 bases). This CDR3 region has 17 residues. Between the trimmed V and J ends, which lost 3 bases and 4 bases, there was a span of 16 bases. Germline V gene lookup returns CDR1 LNHDA and CDR2 SQIVND (reference sequence). CDR3 coding DNA: TGTGCCAGTAGTATTTGGGGCGGTGGCTCGTATAATTCACCCCTCCACTTT. Amino acids: CASSIWGGGSYNSPLHF.

The table lists this clone with a count of one. The CDR3 reads CAWSVSYTQYF. In DNA form, the CDR3 reads TGTGCCTGGAGTGTGAGTTATACGCAGTATTTT. The rearrangement uses TRBV30 and TRBJ2-3, with no clear D. This CDR3 has 11 residues. CDR1 GTSNPN and CDR2 SVGIG come from the germline V gene (reference sequence). The V gene lost 0 bases and the J gene lost 7 bases, with 5 bases spanning the gap.

V and J are TRBV3-1 (or the pseudogene TRBV3-2) and TRBJ1-6; 8 bases match TRBD1. V trimming: 7 bases; J trimming: 8 bases; junction bases outside the gene matches: 10. Germline assignment: CDR1 LGHDT and CDR2 YNNKEL (reference sequence). This CDR3 has 15 residues. This CDR3 is CASTRGQGRYSPLHF. CDR3 in DNA: TGTGCCAGCACCCGAGGACAGGGTCGTTATTCACCCCTCCACTTT.

The CDR3 region is CASERVTAQETQYF. In DNA form, the CDR3 reads TGTGCCAGCGAGCGGGTGACCGCCCAAGAGACCCAGTACTTC. The chain employs TRBV7-9 and TRBJ2-5, with D possibly TRBD2 on 6 matching bases. CDR3 size: 14 residues. Per germline, CDR1 SEHNR and CDR2 FQNEAQ (reference sequence). V was shortened by 8 bases and J by 1 base, with 14 bases between the two germline ends.

This chain joins TRBV12-3 or TRBV12-4 and TRBJ2-3; D remains ambiguous. Trimming pared 8 bases from V and 3 bases from J, leaving 9 bases between. This CDR3 has 12 amino acids. The CDR3 spells CASCRSTDTQYF. The CDR3, as DNA: TGTGCCAGCTGCCGCAGTACAGATACGCAGTATTTT.

The CDR3 DNA reads TGTGCCAGCAGCCAAGATCGTGAGGTCCCGGGACAGGATACGCAGTATTTT. The encoded protein is CASSQDREVPGQDTQYF. The chain joins TRBV3-1 (or the pseudogene TRBV3-2) to TRBJ2-3; 7 bases agree with TRBD1. The germline V gene encodes CDR1 LGHDT and CDR2 YNNKEL (reference sequence). This CDR3 spans 17 amino acids. V shed 0 bases, J shed 6 bases, and the junction held 12 bases outside the gene matches.

This chain connects TRBV2 to TRBJ1-4, with 7 bases lining up with TRBD1. Germline V gives CDR1 SNHLY, CDR2 FYNNEI. J was trimmed by 3 bases and V by 10 bases; bases with no gene match: 5. The CDR3 spans 13 residues. CDR3 sequence (DNA): TGTGCCACCCAGGGGGGCTCTAATGAAAAACTGTTTTTT. Translation gives CATQGGSNEKLFF. Combining the CDR3 with reference TRBV2 and TRBJ1-4 gives the whole variable domain EPEVTQTPSHQVTQMGQEVILRCVPISNHLYFYWYRQILGQKVEFLVSFYNNEISEKSEIFDDQFSVERPDGSNFTLKIRSTKLEDSAMYFCATQGGSNEKLFFGSGTQLSVL.

This clone was counted once. The J gene is TRBJ2-7, the V gene TRBV6-5, with 9 bases lining up with TRBD2. V was pared by 0 bases and J by 6 bases, with 0 bases of the junction left unmatched. In germline, CDR1 is MNHEY, CDR2 SVGAGI. CDR3 length: 13 residues. CDR3 nucleotide sequence: TGTGCCAGCAGTTACTCGCGGGGGGGCGAGCAGTACTTC. Translating gives CASSYSRGGEQYF.

V gene TRBV19 combines with J gene TRBJ1-6; 7 nucleotides match TRBD1. With 5 bases clipped from V and 7 bases from J, the junction kept 8 bases outside the gene matches. The CDR3 runs 15 residues. The germline CDR1 and CDR2 sequences are LNHDA and SQIVND (reference sequence). The CDR3 nucleotides are TGTGCCAGTAGTCCCTCCGGGACAGAGAATTCACCCCTCCACTTT. Protein product: CASSPSGTENSPLHF.

This clone was recorded once. V usage is TRBV28 and J usage is TRBJ1-4, with D perhaps TRBD1 (5 bases). V shed 3 bases and J shed 7 bases, with 9 bases lying between them. The CDR3 is 13 amino acids. Germline-derived CDR1 and CDR2 are MDHEN and SYDVKM. This CDR3 reads CASSFGGAEKLFF. In DNA form, the CDR3 reads TGTGCCAGCAGTTTCGGGGGAGCTGAAAAACTGTTTTTT. Full variable domain (rest looked up from reference TRBV28 and TRBJ1-4): DVKVTQSSRYLVKRTGEKVFLECVQDMDHENMFWYRQDPGLGLRLIYFSYDVKMKEKGDIPEGYSVSREKKERFSLILESASTNQTSMYLCASSFGGAEKLFFGSGTQLSVL.

This chain joins TRBV5-1 and TRBJ2-5; D might be TRBD1 (5 bases). Trimming cost V 2 bases and J 2 bases, with 13 bases left between them. Germline CDR1 and CDR2: SGHRS and YFSETQ. CDR3 length: 15 residues. CDR3 nucleotides: TGCGCCAGCAGCTTATGGACAAGCAGACAAGAGACCCAGTACTTC. It codes for CASSLWTSRQETQYF.

This chain connects TRBV7-3 to TRBJ2-1; 9 bases agree with TRBD1. This CDR3 has 12 residues. Losses at the gene ends were 6 bases for V and 15 bases for J; bases not matched to a gene: 9. CDR1 and CDR2 from the germline V gene are SGHTA and FQGTGA. CDR3 protein: CASSYPGTGLFF. The CDR3 DNA is TGTGCCAGCAGTTACCCCGGGACAGGGCTGTTCTTC.

This clone has only one observation. The V gene is TRBV10-3, the J gene TRBJ2-3; tentatively, D is TRBD2 (5 bases). Germline lookup yields CDR1 ENHRY and CDR2 SYGVKD. V shed 4 bases and J shed 4 bases, with 9 bases lying between them. This CDR3 is 13 amino acids long. The CDR3 DNA sequence: TGTGCCATCAGTGGATCGGGATCAGATACGCAGTATTTT. Encoded protein: CAISGSGSDTQYF.

This chain links TRBV28 with TRBJ2-5; a weak D match, TRBD2 (6 bases). With 2 bases removed from V and 5 bases from J, the gap between germline ends came to 9 bases. This CDR3 has 13 amino acids. The germline V gene encodes CDR1 MDHEN and CDR2 SYDVKM. In DNA, the CDR3 is TGTGCCAGCAGTTTAGCGGGGTTTGAGACCCAGTACTTC. This encodes CASSLAGFETQYF.

The chain joins TRBV5-6 to TRBJ1-2; weak D call: TRBD1 (6 bases). V shed 6 bases and J shed 7 bases, with 19 bases lying between them. The CDR3 is 14 amino acids. From germline, CDR1 is SGHDT and CDR2 YYEEEE. The CDR3 DNA reads TGTGCCAGCACGCTACAGGGCGTCTTTGGTGGCTACACCTTC. This gives the protein CASTLQGVFGGYTF.

This rearrangement joins TRBV5-4 to TRBJ2-5; D not certain. The germline V and J ends were trimmed by 4 bases and 1 base, with 11 bases remaining between them. Germline CDR1 reads SGHNT; CDR2 reads YYREEE (reference sequence). The CDR3 is 14 amino acids. CDR3 bases: TGTGCCAGCAGCCCGGTCGGGTCCCAAGAGACCCAGTACTTC. Amino acid sequence: CASSPVGSQETQYF.

The rearrangement joins TRBV4-3 to TRBJ2-5; 14 bases are shared with TRBD2. In germline, CDR1 is LGHNA, CDR2 YSLEER. The CDR3 contains 17 residues. V lost 4 bases, J lost 5 bases, and 9 bases stayed unmatched. Here the CDR3 reads CASSLRLAGGPYETQYF. CDR3 DNA: TGCGCCAGCAGCCTCAGACTAGCGGGAGGGCCCTATGAGACCCAGTACTTC.

This chain joins TRBV6-5 and TRBJ2-5; the match to TRBD2 covers 9 bases. V was clipped by 0 bases and J by 1 base; unmatched bases: 3. The CDR3 totals 16 residues. The germline V gene encodes CDR1 MNHEY and CDR2 SVGAGI. The CDR3: CASSYSLAGAQETQYF. The CDR3 region has the DNA TGTGCCAGCAGTTACTCATTAGCGGGGGCCCAAGAGACCCAGTACTTC.

This chain connects TRBV5-1 to TRBJ2-5; D remains ambiguous. This CDR3 is built from 14 residues. Germline CDR1 is SGHRS and CDR2 is YFSETQ. The ends were cut back, 2 bases at V and 5 bases at J, with 13 bases in the middle. The CDR3 spells CASSFDGFRETQYF. The DNA of the CDR3 is TGCGCCAGCAGCTTTGACGGGTTTAGGGAGACCCAGTACTTC.